The subject of this entry is one T cell receptor beta chain. Its antigen is still unknown. The data are from a study of T cells in Graves' hyperthyroidism and ophthalmopathy. TCR beta CDR3 regions were amplified from RNA transcripts. In the first-round RT-PCR of the TCR CDR3, the HTBI primer set was used. A single record per CDR3 protein comes from TCRdb applying MiXCR to the multiplex PCR reads. This table holds 730,000 or so distinct CDR3 sequences, 15% to 20% found once. Exclusion criteria comprised uncontrolled infection, other autoimmune disease, pregnancy or lactation. PBMCs were derived from 10 ml fresh peripheral blood. Study-wide results and limits: Most clonotypes that expanded in the thyroid above 0.001 also showed up in blood.

V lost 10 bases and J lost 0, with 12 bases in between. CDR1 and CDR2 from the germline V gene are MNHNS and SASEGT. There are 14 residues in the CDR3. Sequencing input: blood. The clonotype comes from a woman in her forties or fifties with Graves' hyperthyroidism that later progressed to Graves' ophthalmopathy. V and J are TRBV6-1 and TRBJ2-2; perhaps TRBD1 as D (6 bases). CDR3 bases: TGTGCCACTACGCAGGGGTCGAACACCGGGGAGCTGTTTTTT. It encodes CATTQGSNTGELFF.